This T cell receptor beta chain was retrieved from a study of OX40 agonist ivuxolimab in advanced cancers. Details on this clone: Its antigen is still unknown.

Blood samples were obtained at baseline, cycle 4 day 1, and cycle 7 day 1. In germline, CDR1 is MNHEY, CDR2 SMNVEV (reference sequence). The length of the CDR3 is 14 residues. The ends were cut back, 6 bases at V and 3 bases at J, with 15 bases in the middle. Libraries were prepared by immunoSEQ multiplex PCR; TCRdb keeps only in-frame clonotypes and omits some of them. The sample contains about 42,000 clones, 85% to 90% of which appear only once. Study-wide results and caveats: In the expanded peripheral T cells, antigen specificity was never determined. CD4+ and CD8+ blood T cells expanded clonally by week 6 at 0.1 to 3.0 mg/kg.

The chain recombines TRBV27 with TRBJ2-7; perhaps TRBD2 as D (6 bases). The starting material was CD4+ or CD8+ T cells sorted from blood, obtained in a trial of the OX40 agonist ivuxolimab. This TCR derives from an adult with an advanced solid tumor such as melanoma, head and neck, liver or kidney cancer. The CDR3 protein is CASSITGGIYEQYF. In DNA form, the CDR3 reads TGTGCCAGCAGCATAACCGGGGGAATCTACGAGCAGTACTTC.